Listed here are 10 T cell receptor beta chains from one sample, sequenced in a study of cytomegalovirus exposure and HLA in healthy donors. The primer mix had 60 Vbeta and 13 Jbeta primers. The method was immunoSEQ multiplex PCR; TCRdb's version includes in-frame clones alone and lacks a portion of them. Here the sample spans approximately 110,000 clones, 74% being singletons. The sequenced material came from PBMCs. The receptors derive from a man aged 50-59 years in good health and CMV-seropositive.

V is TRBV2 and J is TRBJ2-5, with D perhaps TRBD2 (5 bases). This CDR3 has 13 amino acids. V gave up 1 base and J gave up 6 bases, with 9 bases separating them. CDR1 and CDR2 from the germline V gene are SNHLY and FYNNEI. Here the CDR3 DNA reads TGTGCCAGCAGTGAAGGCGGGCATCAGACCCAGTACTTC. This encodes CASSEGGHQTQYF.

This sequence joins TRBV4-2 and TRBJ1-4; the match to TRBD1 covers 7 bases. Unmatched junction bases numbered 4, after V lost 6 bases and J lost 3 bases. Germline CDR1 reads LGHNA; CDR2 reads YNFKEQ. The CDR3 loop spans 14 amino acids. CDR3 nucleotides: TGTGCCAGCAGTCCCGGGACAGCTAATGAAAAACTGTTTTTT. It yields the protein CASSPGTANEKLFF.

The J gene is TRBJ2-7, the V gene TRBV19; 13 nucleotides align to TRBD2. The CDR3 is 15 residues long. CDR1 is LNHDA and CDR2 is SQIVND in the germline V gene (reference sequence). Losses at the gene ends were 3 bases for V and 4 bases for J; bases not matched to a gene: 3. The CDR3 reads CASSMGLAGWYEQYF. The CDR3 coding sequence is TGTGCCAGTAGTATGGGACTAGCGGGATGGTACGAGCAGTACTTC.

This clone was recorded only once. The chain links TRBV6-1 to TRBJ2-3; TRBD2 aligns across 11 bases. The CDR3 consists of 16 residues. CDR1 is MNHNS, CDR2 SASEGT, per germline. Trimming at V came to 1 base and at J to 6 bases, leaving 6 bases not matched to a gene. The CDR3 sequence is CASSEGWTSGFDTQYF. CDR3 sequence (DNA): TGTGCCAGCAGTGAAGGGTGGACTAGCGGGTTTGATACGCAGTATTTT.

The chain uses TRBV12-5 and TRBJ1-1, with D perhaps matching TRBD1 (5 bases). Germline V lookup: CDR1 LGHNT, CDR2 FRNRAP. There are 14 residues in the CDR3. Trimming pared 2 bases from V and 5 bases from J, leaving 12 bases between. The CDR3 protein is CASGLPREGTEAFF. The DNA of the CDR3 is TGTGCTAGTGGTTTGCCCAGGGAAGGGACTGAAGCTTTCTTT.

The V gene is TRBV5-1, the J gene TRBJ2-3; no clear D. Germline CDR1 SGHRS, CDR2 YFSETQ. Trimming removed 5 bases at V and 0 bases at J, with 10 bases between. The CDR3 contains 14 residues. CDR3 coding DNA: TGCGCCAGCAGGTCAATAACTAGCACAGATACGCAGTATTTT. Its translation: CASRSITSTDTQYF.

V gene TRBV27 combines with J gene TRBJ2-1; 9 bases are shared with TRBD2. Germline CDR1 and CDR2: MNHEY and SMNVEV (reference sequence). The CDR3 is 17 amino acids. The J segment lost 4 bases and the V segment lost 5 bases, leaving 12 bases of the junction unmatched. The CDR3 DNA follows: TGTGCCAGCAGTACCCGCGGCGGGCGGGGGGGATACAATGAGCAGTTCTTC. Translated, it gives CASSTRGGRGGYNEQFF.

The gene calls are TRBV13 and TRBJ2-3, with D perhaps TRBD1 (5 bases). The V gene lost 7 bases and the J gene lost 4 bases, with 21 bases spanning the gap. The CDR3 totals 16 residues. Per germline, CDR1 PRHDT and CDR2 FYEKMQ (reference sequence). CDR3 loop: CASTYHEGATPDTQYF. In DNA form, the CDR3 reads TGTGCCAGCACCTACCATGAAGGGGCCACTCCAGATACGCAGTATTTT. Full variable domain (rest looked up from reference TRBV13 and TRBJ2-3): AAGVIQSPRHLIKEKRETATLKCYPIPRHDTVYWYQQGPGQDPQFLISFYEKMQSDKGSIPDRFSAQQFSDYHSELNMSSLELGDSALYFCASTYHEGATPDTQYFGPGTRLTVL.

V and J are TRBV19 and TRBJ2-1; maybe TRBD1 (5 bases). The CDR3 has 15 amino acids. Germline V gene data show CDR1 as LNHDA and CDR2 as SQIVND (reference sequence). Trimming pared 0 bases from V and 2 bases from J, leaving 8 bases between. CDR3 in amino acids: CASSIEGAAYNEQFF. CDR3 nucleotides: TGTGCCAGTAGTATAGAAGGGGCGGCCTACAATGAGCAGTTCTTC.

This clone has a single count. CDR3 amino acids: CASSPIGGGELFF. In nucleotides, the CDR3 is TGTGCCAGCAGCCCAATAGGAGGCGGGGAGCTGTTTTTT. The V and J genes are TRBV7-3 and TRBJ2-2, with TRBD2 as a possible D gene (5 bases). The V and J ends lost 5 bases and 7 bases respectively, with 11 bases between them. The CDR3 covers 13 residues. CDR1 is SGHTA, CDR2 FQGTGA, per germline. Filled out from reference TRBV7-3 and TRBJ2-2, the complete variable domain reads GAGVSQTPSNKVTEKGKYVELRCDPISGHTALYWYRQSLGQGPEFLIYFQGTGAADDSGLPNDRFFAVRPEGSVSTLKIQRTERGDSAVYLCASSPIGGGELFFGEGSRLTVL.